These 8 T cell receptor beta chains were all obtained from the same sample, sequenced in a study of T-cell memory formation after mild COVID-19. MiXCR, run by TCRdb on the 5' RACE reads, gives a single entry per CDR3 protein. Of around 140,000 distinct CDR3 sequences in the sample, 15% to 20% were seen once. The sample comprised PBMCs or a T cell subset sorted from them (not recorded which). These receptors were collected from an adult woman who had mild COVID-19 (a few samples of this study predate the infection). Cell type and time point are not known.

This clonotype occurred a few times. V gene TRBV20-1 combines with J gene TRBJ2-3; 14 bases map to TRBD2. This CDR3 comprises 15 residues. The V gene end was trimmed by 2 bases and the J gene end by 8 bases; junction bases not matched to a gene: 6. Germline-derived CDR1 and CDR2 are DFQATT and SNEGSKA (reference sequence). The CDR3 is CSARRTSGRSGTQYF. Here the CDR3 DNA reads TGCAGTGCTAGAAGGACTAGCGGGAGGAGCGGTACGCAGTATTTT.

The chain employs TRBV7-2 and TRBJ1-6; 7 positions agree with TRBD1. This CDR3 has 16 residues. The junction had 12 bases not matched to a gene; V was cut back by 3 bases and J by 10 bases. Germline V CDR1 and CDR2: SGHTA, FQGNSA. The CDR3 DNA reads TGTGCCAGCAGCTTGGGGGAGGGGGCGCCTGGATCACCCCTCCACTTT. Translated: CASSLGEGAPGSPLHF.

The chain joins TRBV19 to TRBJ2-1; the match to TRBD1 covers 7 bases. CDR3 length: 15 residues. V lost 4 bases to trimming and J lost 8 bases; unmatched junction nucleotides: 11. Germline V gene sequence: CDR1 LNHDA, CDR2 SQIVND (reference sequence). The CDR3 bases are TGTGCCAGTAGTAAGCGGACAGGTCAAAGGGATGAGCAGTTCTTC. This codes for CASSKRTGQRDEQFF.

The chain couples TRBV7-3 to TRBJ2-3, with 7 bases matching TRBD2. Unmatched junction bases numbered 4, after V lost 1 base and J lost 6 bases. The CDR3 has 14 amino acids. Germline V gene sequence: CDR1 SGHTA, CDR2 FQGTGA. The CDR3 sequence: CASSLSGSSDTQYF. CDR3 bases: TGTGCCAGCAGCTTAAGCGGGAGTTCGGATACGCAGTATTTT.

Here the CDR3 DNA reads TGTGCCAGCAGCCCAACCCCCGACGAAAATGAGCAGTTCTTC. Its translation: CASSPTPDENEQFF. The rearrangement uses TRBV21-1 and TRBJ2-1; the D call TRBD1 from the table was never checked on the DNA. TRBV21-1 represents a pseudogene. CDR3 length equals 14 residues.

V usage is TRBV6-2 or TRBV6-3 and J usage is TRBJ2-2, with a possible D match to TRBD1 (6 bases). V was clipped by 11 bases and J by 2 bases, with 12 bases between them. Germline loops: CDR1 MNHEY, CDR2 SVGEGT. The CDR3 runs to 13 residues. The CDR3 region is CAVKGENTGELFF. The CDR3 DNA follows: TGTGCCGTAAAGGGGGAAAACACCGGGGAGCTGTTTTTT.

The chain has TRBV4-1 and TRBJ1-1; the match to TRBD1 covers 10 bases. The CDR3 is 13 amino acids. With 4 bases clipped from V and 5 bases from J, the junction kept 1 base outside the gene matches. Germline assignment: CDR1 MGHRA and CDR2 YSYEKL. The CDR3 is CASSPGQGTEAFF. The CDR3 DNA is TGCGCCAGCAGCCCGGGACAGGGGACTGAAGCTTTCTTT.

CDR3 loop: CASSPEGLADYNEQFF. The DNA of the CDR3 is TGTGCCAGCAGCCCCGAGGGACTAGCTGACTACAATGAGCAGTTCTTC. This chain joins TRBV7-3 and TRBJ2-1, with 9 bases identical to TRBD2. V was pared by 5 bases and J by 3 bases, with 8 bases of the junction left unmatched. The CDR3 has 16 amino acids. Germline CDR1 and CDR2: SGHTA and FQGTGA.